This entry lists 8 T cell receptor beta chains sequenced from one sample in a study of circulating CD8 cells and anti-PD-1 response in melanoma. From live CD3+CD8+TCRalphabeta+ cells, four PD-1 and/or TIGIT subsets were sorted. The QIAseq Immune Repertoire TCR panel built the libraries from around 15 ng of total RNA. TCRdb redid the calling of the reads with MiXCR, one entry per CDR3 protein. The top ten clones hold around 21% of a sample with hundreds of distinct CDR3 sequences, 6.5% to 10% of them seen once. Sequencing used CD8+ T cells from PBMCs, obtained at baseline or after one month of anti-PD-1 therapy (not recorded which). These TCRs come from a human donor with melanoma.

This clonotype rates as large. The V call is TRBV12-3 or TRBV12-4, the J call TRBJ2-3; 10 nucleotides align to TRBD1. The CDR3 totals 14 residues. The V gene end was trimmed by 6 bases and the J gene end by 3 bases; junction bases not matched to a gene: 3. The CDR3 loop is CASSRDRGTDTQYF. Written as DNA, the CDR3 is TGTGCCAGCAGCCGGGACAGGGGTACAGATACGCAGTATTTT.

Remarks on this clonotype: With only one base between it and a far larger clone, this is likely a read error. The chain links TRBV5-4 to TRBJ1-5; no clear D. The germline gives CDR1 SGHNT, CDR2 YYREEE (reference sequence). The CDR3 totals 15 residues. V lost 0 bases and J 5 bases, leaving 12 bases between the germline ends. The CDR3 nucleotides are TGTGCCAGCAGCTTGGACCGATCTAGGCATCAGCCCCAGCATTTT. It is translated as CASSLDRSRHQPQHF.

By its share, this clonotype is medium-sized. The rearrangement joins TRBV12-3 or TRBV12-4 to TRBJ2-2; possible D gene TRBD1, 5 bases. V was trimmed by 5 bases and J by 6 bases, leaving 10 bases between them. The CDR3 extends over 13 amino acids. CDR3 DNA: TGTGCCAGCAGTATACAGGTGGCCGGGGAGCTGTTTTTT. Encoded protein: CASSIQVAGELFF.

This clonotype is judged large. The chain couples TRBV19 to TRBJ2-7; 10 positions match TRBD1. The trim removed 5 bases at V and 2 bases at J, leaving 12 bases unmatched. Germline V lookup: CDR1 LNHDA, CDR2 SQIVND (reference sequence). This CDR3 region has 17 residues. The CDR3 reads CASSGFTGTGATYEQYF. For the CDR3, the DNA is TGTGCCAGTAGTGGATTTACGGGGACAGGGGCAACCTACGAGCAGTACTTC.

By its share, this clonotype is large. The chain combines TRBV28 with TRBJ2-7; 8 nucleotides agree with TRBD1. Germline CDR1 is MDHEN and CDR2 is SYDVKM. The ends lost 8 bases at V and 2 bases at J; junction bases unmatched: 11. This CDR3 spans 15 amino acids. The CDR3 loop reads CASGTGTGFPYEQYF. The CDR3 DNA is TGTGCCAGCGGAACCGGGACAGGTTTCCCCTACGAGCAGTACTTC. Full variable domain (missing parts from reference TRBV28 and TRBJ2-7): DVKVTQSSRYLVKRTGEKVFLECVQDMDHENMFWYRQDPGLGLRLIYFSYDVKMKEKGDIPEGYSVSREKKERFSLILESASTNQTSMYLCASGTGTGFPYEQYFGPGTRLTVT.

This clonotype is termed large. The chain joins TRBV5-6 to TRBJ2-7, with 9 positions matching TRBD2. This CDR3 contains 14 residues. The V segment lost 2 bases and the J segment 7 bases; nucleotides outside the gene matches: 7. Per germline, CDR1 SGHDT and CDR2 YYEEEE. The CDR3 is CASSFWVTSGEQYF. The CDR3 nucleotides read TGTGCCAGCAGCTTTTGGGTGACTAGCGGAGAGCAGTACTTC.

This clonotype ranks as large. Germline is not matched at one junction end, which may reflect a read error. The genes are TRBV28 and TRBJ2-1; D not certain. The CDR3 runs to 14 residues. Germline V gene lookup returns CDR1 MDHEN and CDR2 SYDVKM. The CDR3 loop reads CASIVADSYSEQLF. CDR3 DNA: TGTGCCAGCATTGTGGCAGACTCCTACAGTGAGCAGCTCTTC. Based on the CDR3 plus reference TRBV28 and TRBJ2-1, the full variable domain is DVKVTQSSRYLVKRTGEKVFLECVQDMDHENMFWYRQDPGLGLRLIYFSYDVKMKEKGDIPEGYSVSREKKERFSLILESASTNQTSMYLCASIVADSYSEQLFGPGTRLTVL.

This clonotype is labeled medium-sized (0.01 to 0.1%). The rearrangement links TRBV20-1 to TRBJ1-3; D is ambiguous. This CDR3 region has 13 residues. From germline, CDR1 is DFQATT and CDR2 SNEGSKA (reference sequence). Trimming removed 7 bases at V and 1 base at J, with 11 bases between. CDR3 DNA sequence: TGCAGTGACCAGCAGACATCTGGAAACACCATATATTTT. This gives the protein CSDQQTSGNTIYF.